The T cell receptor (beta chain) described here comes from a study of T cells after yellow fever vaccination. General study results and limits: Some clonotypes, a small share, were shared between CD4 and CD8 compartments. A weaker but faster secondary response was observed, peaking on day 5 versus 15.

The CDR3 extends over 14 amino acids. CDR1 is SGHDT and CDR2 is YYEEEE in the germline V gene. Trimming cost V 4 bases and J 1 base; bases outside gene matches: 4. Remarks on this clonotype: Its antigen is undetermined.

TCRdb itself ran the 5' RACE reads through MiXCR, one entry per CDR3 protein. The sample shows a few hundred thousand distinct CDR3 sequences, about a sixth of them seen only once. Sequenced here: PBMCs, sampled about 5 days after the first yellow fever vaccination. This chain links TRBV5-6 with TRBJ1-2; 7 nucleotides align to TRBD1. The source of this sequence is a man in his late teens or twenties who received the YFV17D yellow fever vaccine. CDR3 region: CASSLDRHNYGYTF. CDR3 DNA sequence: TGTGCCAGCAGCCTGGACAGGCATAACTATGGCTACACCTTC.